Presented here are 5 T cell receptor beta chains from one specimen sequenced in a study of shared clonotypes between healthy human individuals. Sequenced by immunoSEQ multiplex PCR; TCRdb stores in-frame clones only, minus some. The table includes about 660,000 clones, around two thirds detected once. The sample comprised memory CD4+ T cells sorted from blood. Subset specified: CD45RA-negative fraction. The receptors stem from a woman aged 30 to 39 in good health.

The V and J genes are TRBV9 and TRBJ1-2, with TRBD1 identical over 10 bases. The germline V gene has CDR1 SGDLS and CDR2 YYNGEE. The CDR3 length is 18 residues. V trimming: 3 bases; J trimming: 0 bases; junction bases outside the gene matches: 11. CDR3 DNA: TGTGCCAGCAGCGGATGGGGCGGGGACAGGGGCGCTAACTATGGCTACACCTTC. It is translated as CASSGWGGDRGANYGYTF.

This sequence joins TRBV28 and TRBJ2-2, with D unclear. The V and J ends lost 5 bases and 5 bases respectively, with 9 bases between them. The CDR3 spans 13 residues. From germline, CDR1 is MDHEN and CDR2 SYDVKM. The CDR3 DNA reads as TGTGCCAGCAGTGTTACAGAGACCGGGGAGCTGTTTTTT. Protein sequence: CASSVTETGELFF. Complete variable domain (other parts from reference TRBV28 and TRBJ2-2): DVKVTQSSRYLVKRTGEKVFLECVQDMDHENMFWYRQDPGLGLRLIYFSYDVKMKEKGDIPEGYSVSREKKERFSLILESASTNQTSMYLCASSVTETGELFFGEGSRLTVL.

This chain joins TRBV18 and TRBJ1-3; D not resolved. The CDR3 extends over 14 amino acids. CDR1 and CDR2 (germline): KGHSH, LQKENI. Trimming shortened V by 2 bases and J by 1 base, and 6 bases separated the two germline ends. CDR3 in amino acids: CASSPSRSGNTIYF. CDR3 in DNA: TGTGCCAGCTCACCATCCCGTTCTGGAAACACCATATATTTT. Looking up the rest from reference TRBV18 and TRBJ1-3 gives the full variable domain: NAGVMQNPRHLVRRRGQEARLRCSPMKGHSHVYWYRQLPEEGLKFMVYLQKENIIDESGMPKERFSAEFPKEGPSILRIQQVVRGDSAAYFCASSPSRSGNTIYFGEGSWLTVV.

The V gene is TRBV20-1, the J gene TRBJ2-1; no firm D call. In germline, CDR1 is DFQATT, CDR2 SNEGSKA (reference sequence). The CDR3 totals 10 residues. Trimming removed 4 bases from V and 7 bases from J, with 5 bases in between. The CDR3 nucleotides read TGCAGTGCTACCAGGAATGAGCAGTTCTTC. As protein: CSATRNEQFF.

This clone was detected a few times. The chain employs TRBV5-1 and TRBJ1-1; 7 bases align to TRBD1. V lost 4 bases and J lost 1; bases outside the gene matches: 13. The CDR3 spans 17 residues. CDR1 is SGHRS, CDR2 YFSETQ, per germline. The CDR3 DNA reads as TGCGCCAGCAGCGAAGCCGGGACAGCCTTCGGGAACACTGAAGCTTTCTTT. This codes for CASSEAGTAFGNTEAFF. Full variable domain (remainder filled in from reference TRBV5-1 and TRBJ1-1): KAGVTQTPRYLIKTRGQQVTLSCSPISGHRSVSWYQQTPGQGLQFLFEYFSETQRNKGNFPGRFSGRQFSNSRSEMNVSTLELGDSALYLCASSEAGTAFGNTEAFFGQGTRLTVV.